This TCR beta chain was found in a study of blood T cells in healthy people across ages. There are many counts of this clonotype. Trimming removed 0 bases at V and 2 bases at J, with 10 bases between. This CDR3 is 15 amino acids long. It was with a sample-barcoded 5' primer and a J-beta primer mix that a second PCR of roughly 7 to 12 cycles was run. TCRdb fed the 5' RACE reads into MiXCR, producing one record per CDR3 protein. This table holds some 1.4 million distinct CDR3 sequences, around two fifths found once. The chain couples TRBV12-3 or TRBV12-4 to TRBJ1-2, with D possibly TRBD1 on 5 matching bases. Sequencing used blood. The origin of this receptor is a woman aged 18 to 35 in good health. DNA for the CDR3: TGTGCCAGCAGTTTAGCAGGACGGGACAACTATGGCTACACCTTC. Encoded protein: CASSLAGRDNYGYTF.